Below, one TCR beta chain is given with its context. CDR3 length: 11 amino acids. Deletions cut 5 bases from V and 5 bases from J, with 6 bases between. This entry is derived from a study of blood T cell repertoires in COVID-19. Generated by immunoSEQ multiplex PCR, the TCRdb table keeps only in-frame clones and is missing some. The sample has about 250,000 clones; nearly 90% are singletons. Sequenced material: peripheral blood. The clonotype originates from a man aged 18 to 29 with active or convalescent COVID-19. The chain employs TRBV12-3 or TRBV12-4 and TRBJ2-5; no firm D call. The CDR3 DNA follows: TGTGCCAGCAGTCCCCGGGAGACCCAGTACTTC. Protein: CASSPRETQYF.